The 25 T cell receptor beta chains reported below all come from one sample, sequenced in a study of beta chain features in type 1 diabetes. General observations from the study: Moderate but significant shortening of TCRB CDR3s was recorded in all four CD4+ subsets from Type 1 diabetes patients.

These TCRs' antigens remain unknown. cDNA synthesis used the whole RNA isolate, giving expressed TCRB sequences. The repertoire was sequenced with immunoSEQ multiplex PCR; TCRdb's copy has only in-frame clones and lacks some. The sample carries some 250,000 clones, about 15% recorded once. Sequencing was done on a sample of naive CD4+ T cells from blood. These receptors were taken from a man aged 25 to 40 with type 1 diabetes.

The chain links TRBV19 to TRBJ2-1; TRBD2 matches at 9 bases. The germline V gene has CDR1 LNHDA and CDR2 SQIVND (reference sequence). J lost 3 bases, V lost 6 bases, and 6 bases had no gene match. The CDR3 length is 15 residues. CDR3 in DNA: TGTGCCAGTAGACAGCGGGGGGAAGTCTACAATGAGCAGTTCTTC. It encodes CASRQRGEVYNEQFF.

This chain uses TRBV5-4 with TRBJ2-1; 7 bases line up with TRBD1. The germline V gene encodes CDR1 SGHNT and CDR2 YYREEE (reference sequence). V dropped 3 bases and J dropped 0; count of bases not matched to a gene: 6. CDR3 size: 16 residues. The CDR3 nucleotides read TGTGCCAGCAGCTCTGTGACAGGGAGCTCCTACAATGAGCAGTTCTTC. Translating it yields CASSSVTGSSYNEQFF.

This clone came up a few times. This chain joins TRBV7-2 and TRBJ1-5, with 8 bases identical to TRBD1. Germline CDR1 SGHTA, CDR2 FQGNSA. Trimming removed 5 bases from V and 8 bases from J; junction bases left unmatched: 8. This CDR3 spans 14 amino acids. CDR3 bases: TGTGCCAGCAGCCCCAGGACAGGGAAAGAGCCCCAGCATTTT. Encoded protein: CASSPRTGKEPQHF. Based on the CDR3 plus reference TRBV7-2 and TRBJ1-5, the full variable domain is GAGVSQSPSNKVTEKGKDVELRCDPISGHTALYWYRQSLGQGLEFLIYFQGNSAPDKSGLPSDRFSAERTGGSVSTLTIQRTQQEDSAVYLCASSPRTGKEPQHFGDGTRLSIL.

This clone has only one observation. The rearrangement links TRBV5-4 to TRBJ2-3, with TRBD1 matching 8 bases. This CDR3 is 13 amino acids long. Germline V gene lookup returns CDR1 SGHNT and CDR2 YYREEE (reference sequence). J lost 6 bases, V lost 4 bases, and 4 bases had no gene match. CDR3 loop: CASSQTGADTQYF. The DNA of the CDR3 is TGTGCCAGCAGCCAGACAGGGGCGGATACGCAGTATTTT.

The genes are TRBV5-4 and TRBJ1-2; 7 bases are shared with TRBD1. In germline, CDR1 is SGHNT, CDR2 YYREEE (reference sequence). The J segment lost 6 bases and the V segment lost 2 bases, leaving 4 bases of the junction unmatched. The CDR3 is 13 amino acids. CDR3: CASSLTGTDGYTF. For the CDR3, the DNA is TGTGCCAGCAGCTTAACCGGGACAGATGGCTACACCTTC.

In this sample, this clone turned up a few times. The rearrangement joins TRBV10-3 to TRBJ2-3, with 9 bases identical to TRBD2. The CDR3 runs to 15 residues. V shed 2 bases, J shed 2 bases, and the junction held 2 bases outside the gene matches. The germline V gene has CDR1 ENHRY and CDR2 SYGVKD. CDR3 sequence reads: CAISEQRGDTDTQYF. The CDR3 DNA reads as TGTGCCATCAGTGAGCAGCGGGGGGACACAGATACGCAGTATTTT.

The chain uses TRBV2 and TRBJ2-1, with TRBD2 matching 8 bases. CDR1 and CDR2 (germline): SNHLY, FYNNEI. Unmatched junction bases numbered 1, after V lost 1 base and J lost 2 bases. The CDR3 contains 15 residues. The chain's CDR3 is CASSEDGGAYNEQFF. The CDR3 DNA is TGTGCCAGCAGTGAAGACGGGGGGGCCTACAATGAGCAGTTCTTC.

This chain links TRBV19 with TRBJ1-2, with TRBD1 matching 10 bases. There are 14 residues in the CDR3. Losses at the gene ends were 6 bases for V and 5 bases for J; bases not matched to a gene: 6. Looked up from germline, CDR1 is LNHDA and CDR2 is SQIVND (reference sequence). The CDR3 loop is CASSWDRGYYGYTF. The DNA for the CDR3 is TGTGCCAGTAGCTGGGACAGGGGATATTATGGCTACACCTTC.

J is TRBJ2-6 and V is TRBV4-1; 8 bases match TRBD1. The V segment lost 3 bases and the J segment 10 bases; nucleotides outside the gene matches: 11. The germline CDR1 and CDR2 sequences are MGHRA and YSYEKL. The CDR3 is made up of 16 amino acids. This CDR3 reads CASSHPSGGLGNVLTF. The CDR3 DNA is TGCGCCAGCAGCCATCCATCAGGGGGCCTAGGAAACGTCCTGACTTTC.

This rearrangement joins TRBV5-1 to TRBJ1-1, with D unclear. The CDR3 totals 15 residues. V was clipped by 5 bases and J by 1 base, with 15 bases between them. CDR1 and CDR2 (germline): SGHRS, YFSETQ. The DNA of the CDR3 is TGCGCCAGCAGTTCAATTCCCCGAGCGAACACTGAAGCTTTCTTT. This gives the protein CASSSIPRANTEAFF.

This clone has just a few counts. The chain employs TRBV25-1 and TRBJ2-1; 12 bases agree with TRBD2. Germline assignment: CDR1 MGHDK and CDR2 SYGVNS. J was trimmed by 9 bases and V by 6 bases; bases with no gene match: 3. The CDR3 totals 13 residues. The CDR3 sequence: CASRGLAGTEQFF. CDR3 DNA sequence: TGTGCCAGCAGGGGACTAGCGGGTACTGAGCAGTTCTTC.

This chain links TRBV30 with TRBJ1-1; D is unclear. Looked up from germline, CDR1 is GTSNPN and CDR2 is SVGIG (reference sequence). This CDR3 is built from 14 residues. V was trimmed by 0 bases and J by 5 bases, leaving 13 bases between them. The chain's CDR3 is CAWSVSGGGTEAFF. The CDR3 DNA reads as TGTGCCTGGAGTGTAAGCGGTGGCGGTACTGAAGCTTTCTTT.

The rearrangement joins TRBV29-1 to TRBJ1-1; 11 bases match TRBD1. CDR1 and CDR2 from the germline V gene are SQVTM and ANQGSEA. This CDR3 has 16 residues. J was trimmed by 5 bases and V by 1 base; bases with no gene match: 9. CDR3 protein: CSVEGTRGTGGTEAFF. CDR3 coding DNA: TGCAGCGTTGAAGGGACCCGGGGGACAGGGGGGACTGAAGCTTTCTTT.

This clone turned up a few times. The chain uses TRBV2 and TRBJ1-1; tentatively, D is TRBD1 (5 bases). Trimming took off 7 bases at V and 1 base at J, with 13 bases between the two ends. The CDR3 length is 14 residues. Germline CDR1 reads SNHLY; CDR2 reads FYNNEI. The CDR3, as DNA: TGTGCCAGCAAGTTGGAGACAGCGAACACTGAAGCTTTCTTT. Residues: CASKLETANTEAFF.

DNA of the CDR3: TGTGCCCGAAGGGACAGAACCTACGAGCAGTACTTC. Amino acids: CARRDRTYEQYF. The J gene is TRBJ2-7, the V gene TRBV6-4; 7 bases map to TRBD1. The CDR3 has 12 residues. The germline V gene encodes CDR1 MRHNA and CDR2 SNTAGT. The V segment lost 11 bases and the J segment 2 bases; nucleotides outside the gene matches: 6.

In its sample, this clone was seen a few times. V gene TRBV7-2 combines with J gene TRBJ2-1; TRBD2 matches 14 bases. V shed 5 bases, J shed 9 bases, and the junction held 9 bases outside the gene matches. CDR3 length: 16 amino acids. Germline V CDR1 and CDR2: SGHTA, FQGNSA. This chain's CDR3 is CASSGRLAGGQGEQFF. CDR3 DNA: TGTGCCAGCAGCGGTAGACTAGCGGGAGGGCAGGGTGAGCAGTTCTTC.

There are a few counts of this clone. The chain carries TRBV4-1 and TRBJ2-1; the D gene is possibly TRBD2 (6 bases). V was pared by 2 bases and J by 0 bases, with 14 bases between. The CDR3 is 17 amino acids. Germline V gives CDR1 MGHRA, CDR2 YSYEKL. The CDR3 loop reads CASSQLLAGSSYNEQFF. Here the CDR3 DNA reads TGCGCCAGCAGCCAATTACTAGCTGGGAGCTCCTACAATGAGCAGTTCTTC.

The chain is built from TRBV4-1 and TRBJ1-2; D is ambiguous. This CDR3 is 13 amino acids long. Germline V gene lookup returns CDR1 MGHRA and CDR2 YSYEKL. The ends were cut back, 0 bases at V and 4 bases at J, with 6 bases in the middle. In DNA, the CDR3 is TGCGCCAGCAGCCAAGACTGGGCCTATGGCTACACCTTC. Protein sequence: CASSQDWAYGYTF.

This clone was observed a few times. This same CDR3 is encoded by further DNA sequences in the sample. V gene TRBV30 combines with J gene TRBJ1-1; 10 positions match TRBD1. Germline CDR1 GTSNPN, CDR2 SVGIG (reference sequence). V lost 3 bases and J lost 3; bases outside the gene matches: 1. The CDR3 length is 13 residues. The CDR3 spells CAWSGQGDTEAFF. The CDR3 nucleotides read TGTGCCTGGAGCGGACAGGGGGACACTGAAGCTTTCTTT.

The chain recombines TRBV11-3 with TRBJ2-1; TRBD2 might be the D (6 bases). Germline V CDR1 and CDR2: SGHNT, YENEEA. Trimming left V 7 bases short and J 2 bases short, with 15 bases between. The CDR3 runs to 15 residues. Written as DNA, the CDR3 is TGTGCCAGCAACGGTGGGACTGGTACCTACAATGAGCAGTTCTTC. Translation gives CASNGGTGTYNEQFF.

The genes are TRBV11-2 and TRBJ1-1; 12 bases line up with TRBD1. After removal of 7 bases from V and 5 bases from J, the junction contained 14 bases not matched to a gene. CDR1 is SGHAT and CDR2 is FQNNGV in the germline V gene. There are 17 residues in the CDR3. The CDR3 protein is CASMAPGTGGERTEAFF. CDR3 sequence (DNA): TGTGCCAGCATGGCCCCCGGGACAGGGGGCGAGAGAACTGAAGCTTTCTTT.

This clone was picked up a small number of times. Other DNA sequences in the same sample also yield this CDR3. The chain recombines TRBV5-1 with TRBJ2-1; weak D call: TRBD2 (6 bases). V gave up 2 bases and J gave up 0 bases, with 9 bases separating them. The germline V gene encodes CDR1 SGHRS and CDR2 YFSETQ. The CDR3 runs to 15 residues. The CDR3 sequence: CASSLTGDSYNEQFF. The CDR3, as DNA: TGCGCCAGCAGCTTAACGGGGGACTCCTACAATGAGCAGTTCTTC.

The chain recombines TRBV25-1 with TRBJ2-1; tentative D call: TRBD2 (6 bases). Trimming took off 0 bases at V and 8 bases at J, with 8 bases between the two ends. Germline CDR1 MGHDK, CDR2 SYGVNS. This CDR3 is 13 amino acids long. Here the CDR3 DNA reads TGTGCCAGCAGTGAATATGGAGGGGATGAGCAGTTCTTC. Its protein product is CASSEYGGDEQFF.

CDR3: CASSLGDRVGANVLTF. The CDR3 nucleotides read TGCGCCAGCAGCTTGGGTGACAGGGTTGGGGCCAACGTCCTGACTTTC. V usage is TRBV5-1 and J usage is TRBJ2-6; 7 bases are a match to TRBD1. The V segment lost 0 bases and the J segment 3 bases; nucleotides outside the gene matches: 3. CDR3 size: 16 residues. Germline V gives CDR1 SGHRS, CDR2 YFSETQ.

The V call is TRBV25-1, the J call TRBJ2-7; D uncertain. V lost 4 bases to trimming and J lost 7 bases, with 17 bases between them. Germline V gene data show CDR1 as MGHDK and CDR2 as SYGVNS. The CDR3 sequence is 14 residues long. This CDR3 reads CASSVGRPAGEQYF. The CDR3 bases are TGTGCCAGCAGTGTGGGCAGGCCTGCAGGTGAGCAGTACTTC.